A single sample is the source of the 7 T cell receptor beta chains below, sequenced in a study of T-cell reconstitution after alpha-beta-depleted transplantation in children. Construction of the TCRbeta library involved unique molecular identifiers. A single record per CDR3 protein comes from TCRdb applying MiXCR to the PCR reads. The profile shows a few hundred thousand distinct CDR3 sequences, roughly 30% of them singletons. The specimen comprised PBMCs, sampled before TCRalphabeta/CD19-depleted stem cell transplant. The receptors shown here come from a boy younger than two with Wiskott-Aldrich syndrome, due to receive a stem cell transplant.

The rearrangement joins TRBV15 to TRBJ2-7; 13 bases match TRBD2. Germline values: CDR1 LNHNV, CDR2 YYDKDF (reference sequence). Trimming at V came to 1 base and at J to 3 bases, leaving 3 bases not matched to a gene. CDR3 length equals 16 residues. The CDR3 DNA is TGTGCCACCAGCAGAGCCGGGACTAGCGGGAACTACGAGCAGTACTTC. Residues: CATSRAGTSGNYEQYF.

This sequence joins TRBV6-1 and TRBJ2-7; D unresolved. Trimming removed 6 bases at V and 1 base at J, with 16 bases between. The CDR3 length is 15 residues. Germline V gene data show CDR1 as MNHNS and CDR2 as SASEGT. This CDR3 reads CASSDRVTLSYEQYF. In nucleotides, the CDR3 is TGTGCCAGCAGCGATCGGGTGACCCTTTCCTACGAGCAGTACTTC.

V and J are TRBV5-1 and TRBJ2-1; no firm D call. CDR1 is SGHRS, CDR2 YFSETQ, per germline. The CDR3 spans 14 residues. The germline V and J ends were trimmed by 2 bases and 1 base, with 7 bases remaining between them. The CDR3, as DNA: TGCGCCAGCAGCTTTGGACCTTCCTACAATGAGCAGTTCTTC. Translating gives CASSFGPSYNEQFF.

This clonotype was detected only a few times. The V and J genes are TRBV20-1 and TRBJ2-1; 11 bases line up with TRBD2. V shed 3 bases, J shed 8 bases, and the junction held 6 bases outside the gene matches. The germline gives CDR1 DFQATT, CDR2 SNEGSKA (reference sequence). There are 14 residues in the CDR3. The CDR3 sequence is CSASRLAGGDEQFF. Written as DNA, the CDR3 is TGCAGTGCTAGTAGGCTAGCGGGAGGAGATGAGCAGTTCTTC.

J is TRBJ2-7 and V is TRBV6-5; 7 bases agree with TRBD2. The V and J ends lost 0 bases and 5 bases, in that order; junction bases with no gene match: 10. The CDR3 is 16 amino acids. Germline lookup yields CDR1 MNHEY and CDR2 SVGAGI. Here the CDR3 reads CASSYSAGVMFDEQYF. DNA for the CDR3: TGTGCCAGCAGTTACTCGGCGGGAGTGATGTTCGACGAGCAGTACTTC.

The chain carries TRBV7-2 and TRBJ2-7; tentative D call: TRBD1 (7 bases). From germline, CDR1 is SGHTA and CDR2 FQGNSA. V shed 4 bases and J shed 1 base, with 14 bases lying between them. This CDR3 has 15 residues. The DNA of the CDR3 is TGTGCCAGCAGCTACGGGGGCAGGGGGTCCTACGAGCAGTACTTC. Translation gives CASSYGGRGSYEQYF.

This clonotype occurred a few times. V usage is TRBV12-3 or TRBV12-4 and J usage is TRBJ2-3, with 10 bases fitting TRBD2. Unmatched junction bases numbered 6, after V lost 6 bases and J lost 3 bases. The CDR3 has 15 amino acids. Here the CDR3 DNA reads TGTGCCAGCAGGGCCGGGACTAGCGTAACAGATACGCAGTATTTT. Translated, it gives CASRAGTSVTDTQYF.